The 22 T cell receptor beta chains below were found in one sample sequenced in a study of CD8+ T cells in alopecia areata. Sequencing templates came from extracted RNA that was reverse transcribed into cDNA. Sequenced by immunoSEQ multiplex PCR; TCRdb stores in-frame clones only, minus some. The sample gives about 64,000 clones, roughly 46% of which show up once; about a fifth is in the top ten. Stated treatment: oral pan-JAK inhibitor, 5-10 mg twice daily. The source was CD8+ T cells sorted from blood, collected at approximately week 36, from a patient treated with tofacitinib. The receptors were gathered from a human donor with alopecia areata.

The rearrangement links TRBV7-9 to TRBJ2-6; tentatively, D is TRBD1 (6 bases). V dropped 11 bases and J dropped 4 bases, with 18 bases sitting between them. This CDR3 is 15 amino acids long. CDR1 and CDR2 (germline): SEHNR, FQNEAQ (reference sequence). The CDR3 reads CAGETGFSGANVLTF. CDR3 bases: TGTGCCGGCGAGACAGGTTTCTCGGGGGCCAACGTCCTGACTTTC.

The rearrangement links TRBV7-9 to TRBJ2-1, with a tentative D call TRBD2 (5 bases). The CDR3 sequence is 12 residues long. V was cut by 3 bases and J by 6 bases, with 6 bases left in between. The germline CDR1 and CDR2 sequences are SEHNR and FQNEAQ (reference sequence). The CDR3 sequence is CASSFAGNEQFF. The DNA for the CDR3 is TGTGCCAGCAGCTTCGCGGGCAATGAGCAGTTCTTC. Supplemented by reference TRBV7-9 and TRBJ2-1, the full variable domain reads DTGVSQNPRHKITKRGQNVTFRCDPISEHNRLYWYRQTLGQGPEFLTYFQNEAQLEKSRLLSDRFSAERPKGSFSTLEIQRTEQGDSAMYLCASSFAGNEQFFGPGTRLTVL.

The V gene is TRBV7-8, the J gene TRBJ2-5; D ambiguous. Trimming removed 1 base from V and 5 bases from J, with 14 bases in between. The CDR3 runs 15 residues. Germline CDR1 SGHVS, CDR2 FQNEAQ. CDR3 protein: CASSLVTGGWETQYF. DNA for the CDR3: TGTGCCAGCAGCTTAGTCACGGGCGGTTGGGAGACCCAGTACTTC. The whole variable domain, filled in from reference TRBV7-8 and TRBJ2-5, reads GAGVSQSPRYKVAKRGQDVALRCDPISGHVSLFWYQQALGQGPEFLTYFQNEAQLDKSGLPSDRFFAERPEGSVSTLKIQRTQQEDSAVYLCASSLVTGGWETQYFGPGTRLLVL.

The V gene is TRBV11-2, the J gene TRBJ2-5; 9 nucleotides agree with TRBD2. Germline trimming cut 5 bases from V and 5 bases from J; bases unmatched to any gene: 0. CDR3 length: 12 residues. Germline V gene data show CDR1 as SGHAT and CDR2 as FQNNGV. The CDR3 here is CASSGLAETQYF. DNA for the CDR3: TGTGCCAGCAGCGGACTAGCGGAGACCCAGTACTTC.

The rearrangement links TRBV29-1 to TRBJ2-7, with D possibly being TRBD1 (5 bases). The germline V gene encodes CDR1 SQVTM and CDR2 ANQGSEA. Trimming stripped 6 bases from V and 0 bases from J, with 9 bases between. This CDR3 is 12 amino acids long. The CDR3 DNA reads TGCAGCGTCGAGACAGCCTCCTACGAGCAGTACTTC. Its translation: CSVETASYEQYF.

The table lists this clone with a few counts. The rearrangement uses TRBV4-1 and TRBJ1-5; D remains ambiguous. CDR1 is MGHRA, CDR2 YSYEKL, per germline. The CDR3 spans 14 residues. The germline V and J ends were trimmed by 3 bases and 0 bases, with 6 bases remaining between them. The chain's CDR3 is CASSQENSNQPQHF. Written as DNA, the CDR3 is TGCGCCAGCAGCCAGGAGAATAGCAATCAGCCCCAGCATTTT.

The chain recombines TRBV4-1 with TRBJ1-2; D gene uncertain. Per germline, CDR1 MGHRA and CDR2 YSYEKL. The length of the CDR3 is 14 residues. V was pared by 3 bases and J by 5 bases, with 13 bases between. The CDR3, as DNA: TGCGCCAGCAGCCATCATATCGACCGGTATGGCTACACCTTC. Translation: CASSHHIDRYGYTF.

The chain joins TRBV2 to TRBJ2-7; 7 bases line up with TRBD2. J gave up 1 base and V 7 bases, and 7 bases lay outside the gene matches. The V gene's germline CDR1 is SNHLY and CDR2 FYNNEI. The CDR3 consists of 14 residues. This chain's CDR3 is CASKGLAGSYEQYF. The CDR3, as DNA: TGTGCCAGCAAGGGGTTAGCGGGTTCCTACGAGCAGTACTTC.

The CDR3 bases are TGTGCCTCAATCCAACCCGGGACTAGCGGGAGAGGGTACTACAATGAGCAGTTCTTC. Amino acids: CASIQPGTSGRGYYNEQFF. The chain links TRBV30 to TRBJ2-1, with 14 bases identical to TRBD2. Germline CDR1 reads GTSNPN; CDR2 reads SVGIG (reference sequence). The CDR3 consists of 19 residues. The V gene end was trimmed by 7 bases and the J gene end by 3 bases; junction bases not matched to a gene: 17.

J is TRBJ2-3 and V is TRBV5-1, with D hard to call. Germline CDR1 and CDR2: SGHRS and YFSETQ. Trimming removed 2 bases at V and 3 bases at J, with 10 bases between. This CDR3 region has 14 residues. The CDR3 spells CASSLKGSTDTQYF. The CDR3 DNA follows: TGCGCCAGCAGCTTAAAGGGTTCGACAGATACGCAGTATTTT.

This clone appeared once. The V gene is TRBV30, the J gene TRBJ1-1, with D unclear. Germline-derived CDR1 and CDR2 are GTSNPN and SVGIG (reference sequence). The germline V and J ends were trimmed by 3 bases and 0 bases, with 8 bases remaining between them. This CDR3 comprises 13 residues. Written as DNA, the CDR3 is TGTGCCTGGAGGGCGGATATGAACACTGAAGCTTTCTTT. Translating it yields CAWRADMNTEAFF.

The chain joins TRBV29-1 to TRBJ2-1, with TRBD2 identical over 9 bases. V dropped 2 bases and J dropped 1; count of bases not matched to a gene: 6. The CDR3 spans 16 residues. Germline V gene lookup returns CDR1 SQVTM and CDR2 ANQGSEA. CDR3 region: CSVEWLAGPSYNEQFF. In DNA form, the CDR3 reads TGCAGCGTTGAATGGCTAGCGGGGCCTTCCTACAATGAGCAGTTCTTC.

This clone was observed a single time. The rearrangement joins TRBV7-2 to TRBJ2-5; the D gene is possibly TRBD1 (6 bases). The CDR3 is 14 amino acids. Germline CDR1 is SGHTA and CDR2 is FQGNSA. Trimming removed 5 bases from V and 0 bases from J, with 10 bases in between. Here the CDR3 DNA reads TGTGCCAGCAGCCTGGACAGCAACCAAGAGACCCAGTACTTC. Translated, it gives CASSLDSNQETQYF.

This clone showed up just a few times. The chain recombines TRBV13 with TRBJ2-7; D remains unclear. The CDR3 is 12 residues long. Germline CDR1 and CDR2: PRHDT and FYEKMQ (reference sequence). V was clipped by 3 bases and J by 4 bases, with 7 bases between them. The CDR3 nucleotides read TGTGCCAGCAGCTTCCGGAGTTACGAGCAGTACTTC. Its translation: CASSFRSYEQYF.

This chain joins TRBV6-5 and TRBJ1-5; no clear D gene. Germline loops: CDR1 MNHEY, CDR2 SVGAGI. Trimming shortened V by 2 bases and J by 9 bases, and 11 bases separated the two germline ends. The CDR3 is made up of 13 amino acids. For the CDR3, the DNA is TGTGCCAGCAGTTACACGGAGGCGATGCCCCAGCATTTT. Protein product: CASSYTEAMPQHF.

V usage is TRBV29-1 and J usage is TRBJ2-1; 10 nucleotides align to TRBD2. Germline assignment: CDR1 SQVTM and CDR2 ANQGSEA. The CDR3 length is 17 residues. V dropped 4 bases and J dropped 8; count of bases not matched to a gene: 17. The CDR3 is CSVVRLAGDPAFDEQFF. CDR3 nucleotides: TGCAGCGTTGTGCGCCTAGCGGGAGACCCAGCCTTCGATGAGCAGTTCTTC.

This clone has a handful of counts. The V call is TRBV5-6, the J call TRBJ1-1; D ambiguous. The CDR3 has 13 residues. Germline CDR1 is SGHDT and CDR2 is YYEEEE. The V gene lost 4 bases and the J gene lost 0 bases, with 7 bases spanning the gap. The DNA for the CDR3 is TGTGCCAGCAGCCCCCAGATGAACACTGAAGCTTTCTTT. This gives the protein CASSPQMNTEAFF.

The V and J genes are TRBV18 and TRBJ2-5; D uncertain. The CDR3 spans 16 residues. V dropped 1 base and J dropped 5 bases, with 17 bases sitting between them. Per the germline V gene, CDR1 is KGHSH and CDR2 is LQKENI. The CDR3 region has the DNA TGTGCCAGCTCACCACGAATGGGAACCCCGAGGGAGACCCAGTACTTC. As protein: CASSPRMGTPRETQYF.

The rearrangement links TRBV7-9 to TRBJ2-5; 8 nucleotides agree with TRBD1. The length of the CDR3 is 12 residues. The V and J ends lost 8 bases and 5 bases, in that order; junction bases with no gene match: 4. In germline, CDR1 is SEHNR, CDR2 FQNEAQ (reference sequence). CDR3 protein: CASQGANETQYF. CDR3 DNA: TGTGCCAGCCAGGGGGCTAATGAGACCCAGTACTTC.

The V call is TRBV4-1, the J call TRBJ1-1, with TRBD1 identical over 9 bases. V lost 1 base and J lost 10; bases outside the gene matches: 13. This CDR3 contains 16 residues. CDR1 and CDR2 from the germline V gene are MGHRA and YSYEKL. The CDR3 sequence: CASSQVVGTGHFGAFF. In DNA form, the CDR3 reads TGCGCCAGCAGCCAAGTTGTCGGGACAGGGCACTTCGGAGCTTTCTTT.

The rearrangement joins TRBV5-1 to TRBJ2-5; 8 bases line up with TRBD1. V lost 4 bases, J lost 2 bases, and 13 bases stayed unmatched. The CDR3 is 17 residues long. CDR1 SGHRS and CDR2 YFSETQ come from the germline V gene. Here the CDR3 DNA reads TGCGCCAGCAGCCCTACCGGGACAGGAGGGTTTCAAGAGACCCAGTACTTC. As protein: CASSPTGTGGFQETQYF.

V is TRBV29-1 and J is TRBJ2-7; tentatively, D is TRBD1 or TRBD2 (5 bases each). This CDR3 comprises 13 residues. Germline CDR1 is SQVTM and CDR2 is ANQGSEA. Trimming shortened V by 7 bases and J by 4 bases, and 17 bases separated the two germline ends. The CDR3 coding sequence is TGCAGCGCTCGCGCCCGGGACGGTTACGAGCAGTACTTC. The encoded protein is CSARARDGYEQYF.